This T cell receptor (beta chain) was sequenced for a study of T-cell reconstitution after alpha-beta-depleted transplantation in children. Notes on the study in general: Alpha-beta T cells present about two months after transplant were reported to originate from several hundred expanded graft clones. It was newly produced T cells that mostly accounted for T-cell counts and diversity one year after transplant. At day 60, the high TCRbeta diversity found in some patients originated from recipient T cells and thymic progenitors that had survived.

Trimming left V 5 bases short and J 4 bases short, with 15 bases between. Germline CDR1 and CDR2: SGHKS and YYEKEE (reference sequence). This CDR3 comprises 15 residues. Unique molecular identifiers tagged the TCRbeta library. TCRdb ran MiXCR on the PCR reads and lists one entry per CDR3 protein. This table holds about 980,000 distinct CDR3 sequences, about 29% found once. On this clonotype itself: The antigen remains undetermined.

This chain links TRBV5-5 with TRBJ2-2; D is possibly TRBD1 (6 bases). Sequencing was performed on PBMCs, mostly from graft donor cells, taken 360 days after TCRalphabeta/CD19-depleted stem cell transplant. This TCR was recovered from a boy younger than two who had a stem cell transplant for SCID, so the T cells may come from the graft donor. CDR3 DNA: TGTGCCAGCAGGAATGCAGGGGACGGCACCGGGGAGCTGTTTTTT. It encodes CASRNAGDGTGELFF.